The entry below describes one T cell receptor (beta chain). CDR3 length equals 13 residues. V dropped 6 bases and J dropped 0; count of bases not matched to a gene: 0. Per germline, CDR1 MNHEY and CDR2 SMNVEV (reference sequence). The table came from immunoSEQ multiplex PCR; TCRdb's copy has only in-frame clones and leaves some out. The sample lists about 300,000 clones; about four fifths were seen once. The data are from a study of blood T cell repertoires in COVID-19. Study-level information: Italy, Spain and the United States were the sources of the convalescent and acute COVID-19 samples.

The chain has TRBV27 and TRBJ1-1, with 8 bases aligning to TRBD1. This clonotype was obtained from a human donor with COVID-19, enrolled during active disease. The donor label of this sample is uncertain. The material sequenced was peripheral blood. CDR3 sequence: CASRDRVNTEAFF. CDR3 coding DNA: TGTGCCAGCAGGGACAGGGTGAACACTGAAGCTTTCTTT.